The clone carrying this TCR beta chain was found a few times. The target antigen is unknown. The sample originates from a study of T-cell memory formation after mild COVID-19. Findings and limits, study-wide: The CD4+ clones that contracted clustered mainly within CM and EM, and the CD8+ clones concentrated in EMRA.

TCRdb reprocessed the 5' RACE reads via MiXCR and lists one record per CDR3 protein. The sample has 350,000 to 500,000 distinct CDR3 sequences; 20% to 25% are singletons. CDR1 MNHEY and CDR2 SVGEGT come from the germline V gene. Unmatched junction bases numbered 6, after V lost 7 bases and J lost 3 bases. This CDR3 has 14 residues. What was sequenced was PBMCs or a T cell subset sorted from them (not recorded which). V and J are TRBV6-2 or TRBV6-3 and TRBJ2-3; TRBD2 matches 8 bases. The clonotype originates from an adult woman who had mild COVID-19 (a few samples of this study predate the infection). Cell type and time point are not known. CDR3 sequence: CASISGRETDTQYF. In nucleotides, the CDR3 is TGTGCCAGCATCAGCGGGAGAGAGACAGATACGCAGTATTTT.